The 11 T cell receptor beta chains below were found in one sample sequenced in a study of T cells in localized non-small cell lung cancer. Data came from immunoSEQ multiplex PCR; TCRdb stores just in-frame clones and leaves some out. The table shows some 9,600 clones, with 90% occurring only once. The specimen comprised peripheral blood, sampled before any cancer treatment. The receptor source for this set is a male donor older than 55 with stage III squamous cell lung carcinoma.

The chain employs TRBV6-1 and TRBJ1-1; possibly TRBD1 for D (5 bases). The V gene lost 8 bases and the J gene lost 1 base, with 11 bases spanning the gap. The germline V gene has CDR1 MNHNS and CDR2 SASEGT. CDR3 length: 13 amino acids. DNA of the CDR3: TGTGCCAGCGCATCTAGGGGGAACACTGAAGCTTTCTTT. Translating gives CASASRGNTEAFF.

This clone was seen just once. The chain uses TRBV6-6 and TRBJ1-1, with a tentative D call TRBD1 (5 bases). Germline V gene data show CDR1 as MNHNY and CDR2 as SVGAGI (reference sequence). The CDR3 contains 11 residues. Trimming removed 5 bases at V and 7 bases at J, with 8 bases between. The CDR3: CASSQGLEAFF. CDR3 nucleotide sequence: TGTGCCAGCAGTCAGGGACTTGAAGCTTTCTTT.

The chain has TRBV9 and TRBJ2-5, with 7 positions matching TRBD2. The CDR3 extends over 15 amino acids. V was pared by 3 bases and J by 1 base, with 6 bases of the junction left unmatched. Germline values: CDR1 SGDLS, CDR2 YYNGEE. CDR3 nucleotide sequence: TGTGCCAGCAGCGCCGAGGGAGGGGTCCAAGAGACCCAGTACTTC. Amino acid sequence: CASSAEGGVQETQYF. The complete variable domain, with remaining parts taken from reference TRBV9 and TRBJ2-5, reads DSGVTQTPKHLITATGQRVTLRCSPRSGDLSVYWYQQSLDQGLQFLIQYYNGEERAKGNILERFSAQQFPDLHSELNLSSLELGDSALYFCASSAEGGVQETQYFGPGTRLLVL.

This clone was seen a single time. The gene calls are TRBV15 and TRBJ2-7, with D tentatively TRBD1 (5 bases). The length of the CDR3 is 15 residues. Per germline, CDR1 LNHNV and CDR2 YYDKDF (reference sequence). The germline V and J ends were trimmed by 0 bases and 3 bases, with 12 bases remaining between them. CDR3 coding DNA: TGTGCCACCAGCAGAGATCAAGGGGCTTACTACGAGCAGTACTTC. Its translation: CATSRDQGAYYEQYF. Full variable domain (missing parts from reference TRBV15 and TRBJ2-7): DAMVIQNPRYQVTQFGKPVTLSCSQTLNHNVMYWYQQKSSQAPKLLFHYYDKDFNNEADTPDNFQSRRPNTSFCFLDIRSPGLGDTAMYLCATSRDQGAYYEQYFGPGTRLTVT.

V is TRBV27 and J is TRBJ1-1, with 9 bases matching TRBD1. The CDR3 sequence is 20 residues long. CDR1 and CDR2 from the germline V gene are MNHEY and SMNVEV (reference sequence). V gave up 4 bases and J gave up 0 bases; unmatched junction bases: 18. DNA for the CDR3: TGTGCCAGCAGTTACGGGACAGGGTCCCAAAGAATACCCATGAACACTGAAGCTTTCTTT. This sequence encodes CASSYGTGSQRIPMNTEAFF.

The rearrangement links TRBV29-1 to TRBJ1-1; D is undetermined. V shed 3 bases and J shed 3 bases, with 11 bases lying between them. Germline lookup yields CDR1 SQVTM and CDR2 ANQGSEA. This CDR3 is built from 13 residues. The CDR3 region has the DNA TGCAGCGTTGAGGTGGCAGAAGACACTGAAGCTTTCTTT. Its protein is CSVEVAEDTEAFF.

The table lists this clone with a count of one. The chain combines TRBV6-4 with TRBJ2-3; tentatively, D is TRBD1 (5 bases). Germline V gene data show CDR1 as MRHNA and CDR2 as SNTAGT. This CDR3 has 14 amino acids. V was clipped by 0 bases and J by 3 bases, with 7 bases between them. The CDR3 DNA is TGTGCCAGCAGTGACTCGCAGGGAACAGATACGCAGTATTTT. It yields the protein CASSDSQGTDTQYF.

About this clone itself: Different DNA sequences within this sample yield the same CDR3. V gene TRBV15 combines with J gene TRBJ2-2; D remains unclear. The CDR3 spans 15 residues. Trimming shortened V by 0 bases and J by 2 bases, and 7 bases separated the two germline ends. Germline CDR1 LNHNV, CDR2 YYDKDF (reference sequence). CDR3 bases: TGTGCCACCAGCAGAGACAGGATCAACACCGGGGAGCTGTTTTTT. Residues: CATSRDRINTGELFF. Using reference TRBV15 and TRBJ2-2 for the parts outside the CDR3, the full variable domain is DAMVIQNPRYQVTQFGKPVTLSCSQTLNHNVMYWYQQKSSQAPKLLFHYYDKDFNNEADTPDNFQSRRPNTSFCFLDIRSPGLGDTAMYLCATSRDRINTGELFFGEGSRLTVL.

The rearrangement joins TRBV27 to TRBJ2-3; D might be TRBD1 (6 bases). Trimming left V 6 bases short and J 6 bases short, with 19 bases between. Per germline, CDR1 MNHEY and CDR2 SMNVEV (reference sequence). The CDR3 runs to 15 residues. Here the CDR3 DNA reads TGTGCCAGCAGGGGCTACCCCAGTGGGGGCGATACGCAGTATTTT. Translating it yields CASRGYPSGGDTQYF.

CDR3 in amino acids: CASGFMRQVESTGELFF. CDR3 bases: TGTGCTAGTGGTTTTATGCGGCAGGTTGAGAGCACCGGGGAGCTGTTTTTT. The rearrangement uses TRBV12-5 and TRBJ2-2, with D uncertain. CDR1 and CDR2 from the germline V gene are LGHNT and FRNRAP. Deletions cut 3 bases from V and 4 bases from J, with 18 bases between. CDR3 length: 17 amino acids.

J is TRBJ1-1 and V is TRBV6-1; no clear D. Germline-derived CDR1 and CDR2 are MNHNS and SASEGT. This CDR3 is 15 amino acids long. V shed 6 bases and J shed 3 bases, with 17 bases lying between them. The CDR3 DNA reads TGTGCCAGCAGAAGGACGGGTGGTGGGGACACTGAAGCTTTCTTT. Protein product: CASRRTGGGDTEAFF.